The 25 T cell receptor beta chains below all came from one sample that was sequenced in a study of T-cell reconstitution after alpha-beta-depleted transplantation in children. The TCRbeta library was prepared with unique molecular identifiers. TCRdb re-called the PCR reads with MiXCR, one entry per CDR3 protein. Found here are 750,000 to 950,000 distinct CDR3 sequences, under 20% of them singletons; the top ten hold approximately 5%. This sample comprised PBMCs, mostly from graft donor cells, obtained 360 days after TCRalphabeta/CD19-depleted stem cell transplant. These receptors were taken from a male patient younger than 18 who had a stem cell transplant for acute lymphoblastic leukemia, so the T cells may come from the graft donor.

This clonotype was observed a few times. The chain uses TRBV6-4 and TRBJ2-3; 9 bases map to TRBD2. V trimming: 0 bases; J trimming: 4 bases; junction bases outside the gene matches: 8. Looked up from germline, CDR1 is MRHNA and CDR2 is SNTAGT. The CDR3 spans 17 residues. The CDR3 nucleotides are TGTGCCAGCAGTGACTCGGGTCCAAGCGGGAGGTCAGATACGCAGTATTTT. As protein: CASSDSGPSGRSDTQYF.

V and J are TRBV5-1 and TRBJ2-5, with 7 bases matching TRBD2. The germline V gene has CDR1 SGHRS and CDR2 YFSETQ. The CDR3 spans 16 residues. V dropped 2 bases and J dropped 3; count of bases not matched to a gene: 10. In DNA form, the CDR3 reads TGCGCCAGCAGCTTAGGCGGGGCGGGACTAAAAGAGACCCAGTACTTC. Encoded protein: CASSLGGAGLKETQYF.

This clonotype was picked up a small number of times. J is TRBJ2-7 and V is TRBV4-2, with 7 positions matching TRBD2. Germline V gene lookup returns CDR1 LGHNA and CDR2 YNFKEQ. The V and J ends lost 2 bases and 3 bases, in that order; junction bases with no gene match: 7. This CDR3 spans 15 amino acids. CDR3 DNA: TGTGCCAGCAGCCAAACTGAGACTAGCTTCTACGAGCAGTACTTC. As protein: CASSQTETSFYEQYF.

This clonotype was detected a few times. The rearrangement links TRBV6-1 to TRBJ2-1; D possibly matches TRBD1 or TRBD2 (5 bases each). V lost 1 base and J 7 bases, leaving 17 bases between the germline ends. Germline CDR1 MNHNS, CDR2 SASEGT. CDR3 size: 16 residues. Here the CDR3 DNA reads TGTGCCAGCAGTGAAGAGGGACGCCTCCCCCGGAATGAGCAGTTCTTC. Amino acids: CASSEEGRLPRNEQFF.

This clonotype has a count of ten or more. The V call is TRBV5-1, the J call TRBJ1-2, with D uncertain. V lost 8 bases and J lost 3, with 20 bases in between. CDR1 is SGHRS and CDR2 is YFSETQ in the germline V gene. The CDR3 covers 15 residues. CDR3 DNA sequence: TGCGCCAGTAGCGTACTCACGGGGAGAGACTATGGCTACACCTTC. As protein: CASSVLTGRDYGYTF.

This clonotype was recorded a few times. The CDR3 spells CASSQVGIPYGYTF. For the CDR3, the DNA is TGCGCCAGCAGCCAAGTGGGGATACCTTATGGCTACACCTTC. The gene calls are TRBV4-1 and TRBJ1-2, with D unclear. Germline CDR1 reads MGHRA; CDR2 reads YSYEKL. Deletions cut 1 base from V and 5 bases from J, with 11 bases between. The CDR3 covers 14 residues.

The chain is built from TRBV5-5 and TRBJ2-6; no clear D gene. CDR3 length: 18 amino acids. The germline V gene encodes CDR1 SGHKS and CDR2 YYEKEE (reference sequence). The V gene lost 0 bases and the J gene lost 0 bases, with 13 bases spanning the gap. The CDR3 loop is CASSLVPQAASGANVLTF. In nucleotides, the CDR3 is TGTGCCAGCAGCTTGGTTCCCCAGGCGGCCTCTGGGGCCAACGTCCTGACTTTC.

This chain uses TRBV10-3 with TRBJ2-7, with 8 bases identical to TRBD2. The junction had 6 bases not matched to a gene; V was cut back by 8 bases and J by 0 bases. This CDR3 has 14 amino acids. The germline V gene encodes CDR1 ENHRY and CDR2 SYGVKD. CDR3 nucleotide sequence: TGTGCCATCTCTCCCAGCGGGGGCTCCTACGAGCAGTACTTC. It codes for CAISPSGGSYEQYF.

The CDR3, as DNA: TGTGCCAGCAGACTCCGGACTAGGTTCAATGAGCAGTTCTTC. Amino acids: CASRLRTRFNEQFF. V usage is TRBV2 and J usage is TRBJ2-1; the match to TRBD2 covers 7 bases. Germline trimming cut 6 bases from V and 6 bases from J; bases unmatched to any gene: 8. The CDR3 runs 14 residues. Germline CDR1 reads SNHLY; CDR2 reads FYNNEI.

The chain couples TRBV12-5 to TRBJ1-5; 7 bases fit TRBD1. V dropped 5 bases and J dropped 4; count of bases not matched to a gene: 2. The length of the CDR3 is 13 residues. Germline V gene sequence: CDR1 LGHNT, CDR2 FRNRAP. The CDR3 DNA follows: TGTGCTAGTGGTACAGGGGAAAATCAGCCCCAGCATTTT. Protein product: CASGTGENQPQHF.

V gene TRBV4-1 combines with J gene TRBJ2-1; a weak D match, TRBD1 (5 bases). This CDR3 spans 16 amino acids. Per the germline V gene, CDR1 is MGHRA and CDR2 is YSYEKL. Trimming shortened V by 4 bases and J by 5 bases, and 18 bases separated the two germline ends. CDR3 loop: CASSPWGWVLDNEQFF. CDR3 in DNA: TGCGCCAGCAGCCCGTGGGGCTGGGTGCTGGACAATGAGCAGTTCTTC.

This rearrangement joins TRBV7-2 to TRBJ2-1, with 15 bases aligning to TRBD2. J lost 7 bases, V lost 5 bases, and 12 bases had no gene match. The germline V gene encodes CDR1 SGHTA and CDR2 FQGNSA. This CDR3 spans 18 amino acids. The CDR3 loop is CASSTGLAGGPEGNEQFF. The DNA for the CDR3 is TGTGCCAGCAGCACAGGACTAGCGGGAGGGCCTGAAGGGAATGAGCAGTTCTTC.

In this sample, this clonotype turned up a few times. The V gene is TRBV7-2, the J gene TRBJ2-3, with unresolved D. Germline V CDR1 and CDR2: SGHTA, FQGNSA. V lost 5 bases and J 1 base, leaving 13 bases between the germline ends. CDR3 length: 15 amino acids. CDR3 sequence reads: CASSVGIFRTDTQYF. In DNA form, the CDR3 reads TGTGCCAGCAGCGTAGGGATCTTCCGCACAGATACGCAGTATTTT.

The rearrangement joins TRBV5-1 to TRBJ2-1, with a possible D match to TRBD1 (6 bases). The CDR3 loop spans 12 amino acids. Trimming stripped 5 bases from V and 8 bases from J, with 11 bases between. Germline loops: CDR1 SGHRS, CDR2 YFSETQ. The CDR3: CASRWGRDEQFF. CDR3 DNA sequence: TGCGCCAGCAGATGGGGGCGCGATGAGCAGTTCTTC.

This clonotype was observed many times. This sequence joins TRBV12-3 or TRBV12-4 and TRBJ1-4; 9 positions agree with TRBD1. The CDR3 is made up of 15 amino acids. The trim removed 5 bases at V and 0 bases at J, leaving 1 base unmatched. CDR3 region: CASSRDRATNEKLFF. The CDR3 DNA is TGTGCCAGCAGTCGGGACAGGGCAACTAATGAAAAACTGTTTTTT.

This clonotype was detected many times. The chain combines TRBV10-3 with TRBJ1-2; a possible D gene is TRBD1 (5 bases). The CDR3 sequence is 20 residues long. The V gene's germline CDR1 is ENHRY and CDR2 SYGVKD. V lost 4 bases and J 5 bases, leaving 32 bases between the germline ends. In DNA, the CDR3 is TGTGCCATCAGTGTTCTACTTGGGACCGCAGTCCCAATTTTATCATATGGCTACACCTTC. Protein: CAISVLLGTAVPILSYGYTF.

The table lists this clonotype with a few counts. The CDR3 coding sequence is TGTGCCAGCAGTTATCAGACTAGCGGGAGATTCAATGAGCAGTTCTTC. Translated: CASSYQTSGRFNEQFF. V is TRBV6-5 and J is TRBJ2-1; 12 bases line up with TRBD2. This CDR3 comprises 16 residues. The trim removed 3 bases at V and 6 bases at J, leaving 6 bases unmatched. Germline CDR1 is MNHEY and CDR2 is SVGAGI.

This rearrangement joins TRBV20-1 to TRBJ2-7; 8 nucleotides align to TRBD2. The CDR3 runs 15 residues. The V segment lost 1 base and the J segment 5 bases; nucleotides outside the gene matches: 10. Germline V CDR1 and CDR2: DFQATT, SNEGSKA (reference sequence). The CDR3 DNA sequence: TGCAGTGCTAGAGCCCCACCGGGACTAGTGCACGAGCAGTACTTC. Its translation is CSARAPPGLVHEQYF.

This chain links TRBV5-6 with TRBJ2-2; TRBD1 matches at 7 bases. The CDR3 contains 16 residues. Looked up from germline, CDR1 is SGHDT and CDR2 is YYEEEE. After removal of 0 bases from V and 5 bases from J, the junction contained 7 bases not matched to a gene. This CDR3 reads CASSLGGGTWTGELFF. CDR3 nucleotide sequence: TGTGCCAGCAGCTTGGGAGGGGGCACTTGGACCGGGGAGCTGTTTTTT.

This clonotype came up a few times. The chain links TRBV5-1 to TRBJ2-7; D not certain. The length of the CDR3 is 13 residues. The ends were cut back, 2 bases at V and 4 bases at J, with 10 bases in the middle. From germline, CDR1 is SGHRS and CDR2 YFSETQ. CDR3 sequence: CASSFLRNYEQYF. The CDR3 DNA follows: TGCGCCAGCAGCTTTTTGCGAAATTACGAGCAGTACTTC.

The chain links TRBV30 to TRBJ1-6; D call uncertain. Trimming took 2 bases from V and 10 from J, leaving 15 bases between them. Germline assignment: CDR1 GTSNPN and CDR2 SVGIG (reference sequence). CDR3 size: 14 residues. This chain's CDR3 is CAWSPSVGTSPLHF. The CDR3 region has the DNA TGTGCCTGGAGTCCATCAGTTGGCACCTCACCCCTCCACTTT. The whole variable domain, filled in from reference TRBV30 and TRBJ1-6, reads SQTIHQWPATLVQPVGSPLSLECTVEGTSNPNLYWYRQAAGRGLQLLFYSVGIGQISSEVPQNLSASRPQDRQFILSSKKLLLSDSGFYLCAWSPSVGTSPLHFGNGTRLTVT.

This clonotype was counted a few times. This chain joins TRBV4-3 and TRBJ1-4, with 10 bases lining up with TRBD1. The CDR3 sequence is 15 residues long. Germline trimming cut 4 bases from V and 3 bases from J; bases unmatched to any gene: 2. The germline gives CDR1 LGHNA, CDR2 YSLEER. CDR3 loop: CASSPGTGANEKLFF. DNA of the CDR3: TGCGCCAGCAGCCCAGGGACAGGGGCTAATGAAAAACTGTTTTTT.

The J gene is TRBJ2-5, the V gene TRBV24-1, with 7 bases aligning to TRBD1. The ends lost 11 bases at V and 1 base at J; junction bases unmatched: 9. The CDR3 spans 14 residues. The germline V gene has CDR1 KGHDR and CDR2 SFDVKD. CDR3 in DNA: TGTGCCATCGGTGGGACAGCGACCCAAGAGACCCAGTACTTC. Protein product: CAIGGTATQETQYF.

The chain is built from TRBV14 and TRBJ1-3; maybe TRBD1 (5 bases). Trimming took 3 bases from V and 2 from J, leaving 14 bases between them. CDR1 and CDR2 (germline): SGHDN, FVKESK. This CDR3 has 16 residues. This chain's CDR3 is CASSQPQAGPGNTIYF. In nucleotides, the CDR3 is TGTGCCAGCAGCCAGCCCCAGGCGGGACCTGGAAACACCATATATTTT.

The chain has TRBV5-1 and TRBJ2-5, with 12 bases fitting TRBD2. The CDR3 spans 20 residues. Germline V gene lookup returns CDR1 SGHRS and CDR2 YFSETQ. Germline trimming cut 0 bases from V and 4 bases from J; bases unmatched to any gene: 16. The CDR3 nucleotides are TGCGCCAGCAGCTTGGGACAGGGGAAGGCGACTAGCGGGAGAAGAGAGACCCAGTACTTC. Amino acid sequence: CASSLGQGKATSGRRETQYF. The full variable domain, in which reference TRBV5-1 and TRBJ2-5 provide the parts outside the CDR3, is KAGVTQTPRYLIKTRGQQVTLSCSPISGHRSVSWYQQTPGQGLQFLFEYFSETQRNKGNFPGRFSGRQFSNSRSEMNVSTLELGDSALYLCASSLGQGKATSGRRETQYFGPGTRLLVL.